Following are 19 T cell receptor beta chains from one sample sequenced in a study of T-cell memory formation after mild COVID-19. TCRdb re-analysed the 5' RACE reads in MiXCR, keeping a single row per CDR3 protein. Here the sample spans about 360,000 distinct CDR3 sequences, 13% to 15% being singletons. Sequenced material: PBMCs or a T cell subset sorted from them (not recorded which). These receptors came from a man in his late teens or twenties who had mild COVID-19 (a few samples of this study predate the infection). Cell type and time point are not known.

J is TRBJ2-7 and V is TRBV11-2, with D perhaps matching TRBD2 (5 bases). Germline values: CDR1 SGHAT, CDR2 FQNNGV. Trimming pared 5 bases from V and 1 base from J, leaving 12 bases between. This CDR3 is 14 amino acids long. The chain's CDR3 is CASSTLLVSYEQYV. CDR3 DNA: TGTGCCAGCAGCACCCTACTAGTTTCCTACGAGCAGTACGTC.

The rearrangement joins TRBV11-2 to TRBJ2-1, with TRBD1 matching 11 bases. Germline V gene sequence: CDR1 SGHAT, CDR2 FQNNGV. V trimming: 5 bases; J trimming: 3 bases; junction bases outside the gene matches: 3. The CDR3 sequence is 15 residues long. The CDR3 DNA follows: TGTGCCAGCAGCCGGGACAGGGGGATCTACAATGAGCAGTTCTTC. Its translation is CASSRDRGIYNEQFF.

This clonotype was detected many times. This chain links TRBV5-1 with TRBJ2-2; tentatively, D is TRBD1 (6 bases). The ends were cut back, 4 bases at V and 4 bases at J, with 8 bases in the middle. Per germline, CDR1 SGHRS and CDR2 YFSETQ. The CDR3 loop spans 13 amino acids. The CDR3 coding sequence is TGCGCCAGCAGCGTGGACAGCACCGGGGAGCTGTTTTTT. It yields the protein CASSVDSTGELFF.

This clonotype occurred a few times. This chain joins TRBV6-2 or TRBV6-3 and TRBJ2-3; D is uncertain. V was shortened by 6 bases and J by 5 bases, with 9 bases between the two germline ends. CDR3 size: 12 residues. CDR1 and CDR2 (germline): MNHEY, SVGEGT. The CDR3: CASRPQGDTQYF. In DNA, the CDR3 is TGTGCCAGCAGGCCGCAAGGAGATACGCAGTATTTT.

The genes are TRBV4-3 and TRBJ2-2; TRBD2 aligns across 8 bases. This CDR3 has 18 residues. Germline CDR1 and CDR2: LGHNA and YSLEER. After removal of 2 bases from V and 7 bases from J, the junction contained 15 bases not matched to a gene. CDR3 sequence (DNA): TGCGCCAGCAGCCAAAGGGCCGTCCAGCGGGGGATTGACGGGGAGCTGTTTTTT. It codes for CASSQRAVQRGIDGELFF.

This sequence joins TRBV7-9 and TRBJ2-3, with 7 bases that match TRBD1. From germline, CDR1 is SEHNR and CDR2 FQNEAQ (reference sequence). The V segment lost 5 bases and the J segment 5 bases; nucleotides outside the gene matches: 13. The CDR3 loop spans 16 amino acids. CDR3 sequence reads: CASSNTDRAYGDTQYF. CDR3 coding DNA: TGTGCCAGCAGCAACACAGACAGGGCGTACGGAGATACGCAGTATTTT.

This clonotype was seen a handful of times. The chain joins TRBV27 to TRBJ1-2; 9 bases line up with TRBD1. The CDR3 sequence is 14 residues long. With V trimmed by 3 bases and J by 6 bases, 5 bases remained unmatched. Germline V gene data show CDR1 as MNHEY and CDR2 as SMNVEV (reference sequence). CDR3 sequence reads: CASSLMGQGHGYTF. CDR3 sequence (DNA): TGTGCCAGCAGTTTGATGGGACAGGGCCATGGCTACACCTTC.

This clonotype was detected many times. V usage is TRBV20-1 and J usage is TRBJ2-5; D possibly corresponds to TRBD2 (7 bases). Trimming took 5 bases from V and 4 from J, leaving 20 bases between them. The CDR3 totals 15 residues. Germline CDR1 reads DFQATT; CDR2 reads SNEGSKA (reference sequence). CDR3 bases: TGCAGTGCTCCCCGAGGGGGGGGCCGGGCAGAGACCCAGTACTTC. It is translated as CSAPRGGGRAETQYF.

This clonotype was counted only a few times. This rearrangement joins TRBV6-5 to TRBJ1-5; 9 nucleotides agree with TRBD1. This CDR3 has 16 residues. V was clipped by 4 bases and J by 1 base; unmatched bases: 5. In germline, CDR1 is MNHEY, CDR2 SVGAGI. CDR3 protein: CASSLRQGVSNQPQHF. The CDR3 DNA follows: TGTGCCAGCAGTTTGAGACAGGGGGTGAGCAATCAGCCCCAGCATTTT.

The chain couples TRBV6-2 or TRBV6-3 to TRBJ2-7; 8 nucleotides align to TRBD1. From germline, CDR1 is MNHEY and CDR2 SVGEGT. This CDR3 is built from 16 residues. V lost 7 bases and J lost 3; bases outside the gene matches: 14. CDR3 coding DNA: TGTGCCAGCACAAACTCAGACAGGGGACACTTCTACGAGCAGTACGTC. Its translation: CASTNSDRGHFYEQYV.

The chain combines TRBV20-1 with TRBJ2-7, with unresolved D. With 4 bases removed from V and 2 bases from J, the gap between germline ends came to 12 bases. In germline, CDR1 is DFQATT, CDR2 SNEGSKA (reference sequence). This CDR3 has 13 residues. CDR3 nucleotide sequence: TGCAGTGCTATGGGCCCATTGCCCTACGAGCAGTACGTC. Amino acids: CSAMGPLPYEQYV.

The V gene is TRBV24-1, the J gene TRBJ2-3, with a tentative D call TRBD1 (6 bases). The CDR3 contains 13 residues. The V gene's germline CDR1 is KGHDR and CDR2 SFDVKD. Trimming stripped 5 bases from V and 1 base from J, with 6 bases between. The DNA for the CDR3 is TGTGCCACCAGTGCAGGGGGCACAGATACGCAGTATTTT. This gives the protein CATSAGGTDTQYF.

This clonotype occurred a few times. V is TRBV2 and J is TRBJ2-2, with D possibly TRBD2 on 7 matching bases. CDR3 size: 16 residues. V lost 7 bases and J 2 bases, leaving 17 bases between the germline ends. Germline CDR1 reads SNHLY; CDR2 reads FYNNEI. CDR3 sequence (DNA): TGTGCCAGCATGACCCTGGCGGGGGCAAACACCGGGGAGCTGTTTTTT. Amino acids: CASMTLAGANTGELFF.

The V gene is TRBV29-1, the J gene TRBJ1-2; D uncertain. The CDR3 has 15 residues. CDR1 and CDR2 (germline): SQVTM, ANQGSEA. The V gene lost 0 bases and the J gene lost 6 bases, with 17 bases spanning the gap. CDR3 bases: TGCAGCGTTGAAGATTATCCAGGAGGACTTCATGGCTACACCTTC. Protein product: CSVEDYPGGLHGYTF.

This sequence joins TRBV6-2 or TRBV6-3 and TRBJ2-1; D unclear. CDR3 length: 12 residues. Trimming cost V 4 bases and J 9 bases, with 10 bases left between them. Germline V gene data show CDR1 as MNHEY and CDR2 as SVGEGT. The CDR3 protein is CASSSPGSEQFF. CDR3 in DNA: TGTGCCAGCAGTTCGCCAGGATCTGAGCAGTTCTTC.

The genes are TRBV7-9 and TRBJ2-3; D could derive from TRBD1 or TRBD2 (6 bases each). V was shortened by 7 bases and J by 2 bases, with 13 bases between the two germline ends. Looked up from germline, CDR1 is SEHNR and CDR2 is FQNEAQ (reference sequence). The CDR3 runs to 14 residues. Written as DNA, the CDR3 is TGTGCCAGCACCCGGCGGGACAACACAGATACGCAGTATTTT. Translating gives CASTRRDNTDTQYF.

This clonotype was seen more than once but under ten times. The rearrangement joins TRBV5-1 to TRBJ2-2, with D unclear. V was pared by 0 bases and J by 0 bases, with 6 bases between. The CDR3 covers 15 residues. Germline V lookup: CDR1 SGHRS, CDR2 YFSETQ. The CDR3 region is CASSLATANTGELFF. The CDR3 DNA is TGCGCCAGCAGCTTGGCCACGGCGAACACCGGGGAGCTGTTTTTT.

This clonotype was counted a few times. The chain has TRBV29-1 and TRBJ1-6; a possible D gene is TRBD1 (5 bases). V lost 4 bases and J lost 7, with 5 bases in between. The germline V gene encodes CDR1 SQVTM and CDR2 ANQGSEA. The length of the CDR3 is 11 residues. CDR3 DNA: TGCAGCGTTGGGGACAATTCACCCCTCCACTTT. The encoded protein is CSVGDNSPLHF.

This clonotype was seen more than once but under ten times. J is TRBJ2-1 and V is TRBV7-3, with D possibly being TRBD1 (6 bases). The ends were cut back, 2 bases at V and 5 bases at J, with 16 bases in the middle. The CDR3 runs to 16 residues. The germline V gene has CDR1 SGHTA and CDR2 FQGTGA. Written as DNA, the CDR3 is TGTGCCAGCAGCTTATGGGACGGGAAGGGGGACAATGAGCAGTTCTTC. Translation: CASSLWDGKGDNEQFF.